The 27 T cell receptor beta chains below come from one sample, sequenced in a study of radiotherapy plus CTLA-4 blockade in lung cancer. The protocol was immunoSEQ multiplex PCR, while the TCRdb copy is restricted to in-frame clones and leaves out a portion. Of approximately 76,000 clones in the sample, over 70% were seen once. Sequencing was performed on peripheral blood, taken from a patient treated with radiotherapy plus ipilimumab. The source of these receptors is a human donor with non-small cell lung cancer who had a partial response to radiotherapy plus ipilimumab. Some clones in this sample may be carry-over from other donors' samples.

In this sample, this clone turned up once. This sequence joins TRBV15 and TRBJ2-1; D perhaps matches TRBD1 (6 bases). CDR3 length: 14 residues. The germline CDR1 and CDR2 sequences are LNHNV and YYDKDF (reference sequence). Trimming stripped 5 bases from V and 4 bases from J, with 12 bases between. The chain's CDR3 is CATSRDNRYNEQFF. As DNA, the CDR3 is TGTGCCACCAGCCGGGACAACCGGTACAATGAGCAGTTCTTC.

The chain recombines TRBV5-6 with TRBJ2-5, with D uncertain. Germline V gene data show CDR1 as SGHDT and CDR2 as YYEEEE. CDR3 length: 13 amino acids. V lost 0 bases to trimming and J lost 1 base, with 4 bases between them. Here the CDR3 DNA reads TGTGCCAGCAGCTTGGCGTCCCAAGAGACCCAGTACTTC. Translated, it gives CASSLASQETQYF.

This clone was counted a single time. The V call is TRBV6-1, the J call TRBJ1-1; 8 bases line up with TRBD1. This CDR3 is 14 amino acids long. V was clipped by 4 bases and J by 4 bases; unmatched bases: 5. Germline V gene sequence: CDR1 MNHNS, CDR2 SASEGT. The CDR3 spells CASSARQGSTEAFF. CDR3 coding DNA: TGTGCCAGCAGTGCCCGACAGGGGAGCACTGAAGCTTTCTTT.

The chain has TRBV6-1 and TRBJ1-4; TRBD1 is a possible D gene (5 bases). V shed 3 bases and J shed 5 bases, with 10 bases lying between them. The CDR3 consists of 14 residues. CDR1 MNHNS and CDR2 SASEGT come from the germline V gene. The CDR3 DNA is TGTGCCAGCAGTGACAGGGCAGGGAATGAAAAACTGTTTTTT. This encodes CASSDRAGNEKLFF.

This CDR3 is CASSPQNGLAEGETQYF. The CDR3 region has the DNA TGTGCCAGCAGCCCTCAGAACGGACTAGCGGAGGGGGAGACCCAGTACTTC. The rearrangement uses TRBV7-9 and TRBJ2-5; TRBD2 agrees at 10 bases. Germline-derived CDR1 and CDR2 are SEHNR and FQNEAQ (reference sequence). After removal of 5 bases from V and 5 bases from J, the junction contained 14 bases not matched to a gene. The CDR3 sequence is 17 residues long.

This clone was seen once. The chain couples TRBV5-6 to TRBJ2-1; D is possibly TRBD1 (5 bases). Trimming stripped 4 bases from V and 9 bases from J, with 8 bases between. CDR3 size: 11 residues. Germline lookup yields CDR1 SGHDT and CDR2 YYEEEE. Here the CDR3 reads CASSLRGEQFF. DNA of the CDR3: TGTGCCAGCAGCCTTAGGGGTGAGCAGTTCTTC.

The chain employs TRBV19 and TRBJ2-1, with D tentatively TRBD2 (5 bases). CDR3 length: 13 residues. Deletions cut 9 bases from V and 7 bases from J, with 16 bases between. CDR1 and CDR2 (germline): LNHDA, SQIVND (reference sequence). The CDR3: CARLLGNGNEQFF. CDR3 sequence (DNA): TGTGCCAGATTACTAGGAAATGGGAATGAGCAGTTCTTC.

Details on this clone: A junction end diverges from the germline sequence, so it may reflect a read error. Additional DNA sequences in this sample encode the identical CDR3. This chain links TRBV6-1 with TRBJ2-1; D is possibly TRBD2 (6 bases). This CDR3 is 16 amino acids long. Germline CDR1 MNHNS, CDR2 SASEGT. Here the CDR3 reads CASSEVAGSSYNEQFF. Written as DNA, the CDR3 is TGCGCCAGCAGTGAAGTCGCGGGGAGCTCCTACAATGAGCAGTTCTTC.

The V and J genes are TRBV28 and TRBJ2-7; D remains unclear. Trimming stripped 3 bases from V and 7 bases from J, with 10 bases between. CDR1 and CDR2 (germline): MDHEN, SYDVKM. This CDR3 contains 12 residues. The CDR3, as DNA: TGTGCCAGCAGTTTTACTCCTAGAGAGCAGTACTTC. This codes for CASSFTPREQYF. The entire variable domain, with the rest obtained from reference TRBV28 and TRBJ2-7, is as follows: DVKVTQSSRYLVKRTGEKVFLECVQDMDHENMFWYRQDPGLGLRLIYFSYDVKMKEKGDIPEGYSVSREKKERFSLILESASTNQTSMYLCASSFTPREQYFGPGTRLTVT.

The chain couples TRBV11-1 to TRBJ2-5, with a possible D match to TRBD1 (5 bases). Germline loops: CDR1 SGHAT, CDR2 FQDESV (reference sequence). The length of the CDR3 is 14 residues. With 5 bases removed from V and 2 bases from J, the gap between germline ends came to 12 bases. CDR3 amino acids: CASSPSRAQETQYF. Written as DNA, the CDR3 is TGTGCCAGCAGCCCAAGCAGGGCGCAAGAGACCCAGTACTTC. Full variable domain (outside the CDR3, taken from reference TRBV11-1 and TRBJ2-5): EAEVAQSPRYKITEKSQAVAFWCDPISGHATLYWYRQILGQGPELLVQFQDESVVDDSQLPKDRFSAERLKGVDSTLKIQPAELGDSAMYLCASSPSRAQETQYFGPGTRLLVL.

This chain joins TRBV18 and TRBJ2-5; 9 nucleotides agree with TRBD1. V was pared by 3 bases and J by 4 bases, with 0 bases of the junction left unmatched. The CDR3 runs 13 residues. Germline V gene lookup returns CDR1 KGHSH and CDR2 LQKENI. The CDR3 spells CASSPGQGETQYF. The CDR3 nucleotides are TGTGCCAGCTCACCGGGACAGGGAGAGACCCAGTACTTC.

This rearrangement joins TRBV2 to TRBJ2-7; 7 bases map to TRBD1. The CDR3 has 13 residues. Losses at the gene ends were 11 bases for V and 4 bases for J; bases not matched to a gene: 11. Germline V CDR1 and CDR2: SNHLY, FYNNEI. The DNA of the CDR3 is TGTGCCGGAGGTAGGGGACAGAGATACGAGCAGTACTTC. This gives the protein CAGGRGQRYEQYF. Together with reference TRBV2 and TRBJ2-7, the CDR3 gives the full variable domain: EPEVTQTPSHQVTQMGQEVILRCVPISNHLYFYWYRQILGQKVEFLVSFYNNEISEKSEIFDDQFSVERPDGSNFTLKIRSTKLEDSAMYFCAGGRGQRYEQYFGPGTRLTVT.

The CDR3 nucleotides are TGTGCCAGCTATCTCAGGGGGCAATGGGGTTATCAGCCCCAGCATTTT. Translating gives CASYLRGQWGYQPQHF. This chain connects TRBV28 to TRBJ1-5; TRBD1 matches at 8 bases. The CDR3 spans 16 residues. Germline loops: CDR1 MDHEN, CDR2 SYDVKM. V lost 8 bases to trimming and J lost 5 bases; unmatched junction nucleotides: 14.

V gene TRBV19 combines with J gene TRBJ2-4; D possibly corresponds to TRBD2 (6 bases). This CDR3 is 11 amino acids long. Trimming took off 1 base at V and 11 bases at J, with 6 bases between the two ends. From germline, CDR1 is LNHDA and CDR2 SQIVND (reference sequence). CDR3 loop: CASSIGDFQYF. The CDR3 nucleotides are TGTGCCAGTAGTATAGGGGACTTTCAGTACTTC.

CDR3 protein: CASSVGQGGIQETQYF. As DNA, the CDR3 is TGTGCCAGCAGCGTAGGGCAGGGGGGAATCCAAGAGACCCAGTACTTC. This chain uses TRBV9 with TRBJ2-5; D is possibly TRBD1 (7 bases). Germline V gene sequence: CDR1 SGDLS, CDR2 YYNGEE. This CDR3 comprises 16 residues. With 0 bases removed from V and 1 base from J, the gap between germline ends came to 13 bases.

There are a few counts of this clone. The CDR3: CASSPQRDVFHTQYF. The CDR3 nucleotides read TGTGCCAGCTCACCACAGCGGGACGTATTCCATACGCAGTATTTT. The V and J genes are TRBV18 and TRBJ2-3; 7 bases match TRBD2. CDR3 length equals 15 residues. The germline gives CDR1 KGHSH, CDR2 LQKENI. V lost 1 base, J lost 7 bases, and 8 bases stayed unmatched. The complete variable domain, with remaining parts taken from reference TRBV18 and TRBJ2-3, reads NAGVMQNPRHLVRRRGQEARLRCSPMKGHSHVYWYRQLPEEGLKFMVYLQKENIIDESGMPKERFSAEFPKEGPSILRIQQVVRGDSAAYFCASSPQRDVFHTQYFGPGTRLTVL.

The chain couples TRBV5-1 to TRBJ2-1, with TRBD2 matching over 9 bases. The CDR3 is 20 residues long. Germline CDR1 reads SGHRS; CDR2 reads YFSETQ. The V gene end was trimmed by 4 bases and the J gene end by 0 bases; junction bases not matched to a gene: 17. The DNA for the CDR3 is TGCGCCAGCAGCCTCCCGGGAACCGGAAGCGGGGGGTCCTCCTACAATGAGCAGTTCTTC. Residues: CASSLPGTGSGGSSYNEQFF.

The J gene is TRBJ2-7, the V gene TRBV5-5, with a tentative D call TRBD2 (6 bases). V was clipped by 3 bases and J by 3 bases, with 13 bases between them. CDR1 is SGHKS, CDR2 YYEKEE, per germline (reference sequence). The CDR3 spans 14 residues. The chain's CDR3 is CASSSTQGGYEQYF. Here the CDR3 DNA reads TGTGCCAGCAGCTCGACCCAGGGAGGCTACGAGCAGTACTTC.

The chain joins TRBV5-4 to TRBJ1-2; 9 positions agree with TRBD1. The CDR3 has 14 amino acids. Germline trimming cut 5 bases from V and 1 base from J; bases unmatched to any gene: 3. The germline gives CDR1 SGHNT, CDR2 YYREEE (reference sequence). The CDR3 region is CASRTGQGNYGYTF. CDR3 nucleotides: TGTGCCAGCAGAACGGGACAGGGTAACTATGGCTACACCTTC.

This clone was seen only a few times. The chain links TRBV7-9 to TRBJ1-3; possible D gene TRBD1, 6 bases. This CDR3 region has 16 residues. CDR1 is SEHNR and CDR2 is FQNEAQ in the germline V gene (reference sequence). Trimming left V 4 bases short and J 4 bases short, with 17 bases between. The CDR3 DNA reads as TGTGCCAGCAGCTCCGCGCAGGGGCCGCTCGGAAACACCATATATTTT. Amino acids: CASSSAQGPLGNTIYF.

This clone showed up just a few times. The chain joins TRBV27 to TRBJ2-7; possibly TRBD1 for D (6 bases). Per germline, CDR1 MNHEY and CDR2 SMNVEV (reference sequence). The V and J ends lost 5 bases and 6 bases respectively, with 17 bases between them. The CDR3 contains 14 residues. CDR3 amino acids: CASSAGTRPAEQYF. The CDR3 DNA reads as TGTGCCAGCAGTGCCGGGACACGGCCGGCCGAGCAGTACTTC.

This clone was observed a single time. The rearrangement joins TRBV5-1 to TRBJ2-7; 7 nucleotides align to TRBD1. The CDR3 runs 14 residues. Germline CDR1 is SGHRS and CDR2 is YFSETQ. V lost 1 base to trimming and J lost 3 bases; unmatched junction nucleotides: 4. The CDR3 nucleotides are TGCGCCAGCAGCTTGTTTACAGGGGACTACGAGCAGTACTTC. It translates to CASSLFTGDYEQYF.

CDR3 protein: CASSRGQGPETQYF. The CDR3 DNA is TGTGCCAGCAGCCGAGGACAGGGCCCAGAGACCCAGTACTTC. V is TRBV5-4 and J is TRBJ2-5, with 8 bases identical to TRBD1. This CDR3 contains 14 residues. CDR1 and CDR2 from the germline V gene are SGHNT and YYREEE (reference sequence). The V segment lost 4 bases and the J segment 4 bases; nucleotides outside the gene matches: 6. Using reference TRBV5-4 and TRBJ2-5 for the parts outside the CDR3, the full variable domain is ETGVTQSPTHLIKTRGQQVTLRCSSQSGHNTVSWYQQALGQGPQFIFQYYREEENGRGNFPPRFSGLQFPNYSSELNVNALELDDSALYLCASSRGQGPETQYFGPGTRLLVL.

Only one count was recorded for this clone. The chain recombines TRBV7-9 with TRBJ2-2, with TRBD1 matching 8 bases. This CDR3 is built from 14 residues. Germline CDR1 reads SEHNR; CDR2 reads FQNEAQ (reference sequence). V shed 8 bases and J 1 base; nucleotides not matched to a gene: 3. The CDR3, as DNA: TGTGCCAGCGGACAGGGAGGGAACACCGGGGAGCTGTTTTTT. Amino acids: CASGQGGNTGELFF.

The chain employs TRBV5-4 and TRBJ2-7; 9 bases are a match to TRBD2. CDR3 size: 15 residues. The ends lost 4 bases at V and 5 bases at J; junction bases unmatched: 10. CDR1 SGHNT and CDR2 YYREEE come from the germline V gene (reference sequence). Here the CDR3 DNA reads TGTGCCAGCAGCCGCAGTGGCGGGAGGGTCCACGAGCAGTACTTC. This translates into CASSRSGGRVHEQYF.

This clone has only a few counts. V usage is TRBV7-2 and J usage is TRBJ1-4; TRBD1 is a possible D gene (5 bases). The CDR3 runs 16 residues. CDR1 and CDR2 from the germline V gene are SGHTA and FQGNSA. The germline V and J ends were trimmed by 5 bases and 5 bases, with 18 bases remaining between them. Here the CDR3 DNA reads TGTGCCAGCAGCCCACCGGTTGGGGGGGGGAATGAAAAACTGTTTTTT. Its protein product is CASSPPVGGGNEKLFF.

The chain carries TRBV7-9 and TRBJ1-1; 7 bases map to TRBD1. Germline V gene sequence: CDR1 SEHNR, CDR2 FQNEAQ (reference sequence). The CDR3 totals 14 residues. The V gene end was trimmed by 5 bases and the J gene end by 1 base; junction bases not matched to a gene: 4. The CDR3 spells CASSRGTENTEAFF. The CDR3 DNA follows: TGTGCCAGCAGCCGGGGGACAGAGAACACTGAAGCTTTCTTT.